These 17 T cell receptor beta chains were sequenced from one sample in a study of control samples from healthy donors and cancer patients. TCRdb's copy holds only in-frame clones and misses some; the assay was immunoSEQ multiplex PCR. This table has roughly 450,000 clones, about 93% appearing once. Material: PBMCs. The receptors originated from a man aged 35-49 years with head and neck cancer.

A few counts support this clone. V gene TRBV2 combines with J gene TRBJ2-1; 8 nucleotides match TRBD2. With 6 bases clipped from V and 3 bases from J, the junction kept 7 bases outside the gene matches. Germline loops: CDR1 SNHLY, CDR2 FYNNEI. This CDR3 has 15 residues. Here the CDR3 DNA reads TGTGCCAGCAGCACGCGGGGGGTGGGCTACAATGAGCAGTTCTTC. Amino acid sequence: CASSTRGVGYNEQFF.

The J gene is TRBJ2-5, the V gene TRBV5-1; D is unclear. The CDR3 is 11 amino acids. Germline V gene data show CDR1 as SGHRS and CDR2 as YFSETQ. V lost 7 bases, J lost 5 bases, and 9 bases lay in between. The CDR3 bases are TGCGCCAGCTCGACTGAGGAGACCCAGTACTTC. This encodes CASSTEETQYF.

The gene calls are TRBV12-3 or TRBV12-4 and TRBJ2-5; D ambiguous. V shed 6 bases and J shed 5 bases, with 13 bases lying between them. This CDR3 region has 13 residues. This CDR3 reads CASSQTLLETQYF. The CDR3 DNA follows: TGTGCCAGCAGCCAGACACTTCTGGAGACCCAGTACTTC.

The gene calls are TRBV7-2 and TRBJ2-7; D remains unclear. This CDR3 contains 14 residues. V lost 5 bases and J 6 bases, leaving 17 bases between the germline ends. The germline V gene has CDR1 SGHTA and CDR2 FQGNSA. CDR3 bases: TGTGCCAGCAGCCCGCTGTTTGGTGGCGTCGAGCAGTACTTC. This translates into CASSPLFGGVEQYF. Full variable domain (missing parts from reference TRBV7-2 and TRBJ2-7): GAGVSQSPSNKVTEKGKDVELRCDPISGHTALYWYRQSLGQGLEFLIYFQGNSAPDKSGLPSDRFSAERTGGSVSTLTIQRTQQEDSAVYLCASSPLFGGVEQYFGPGTRLTVT.

The chain has TRBV11-2 and TRBJ1-2; D is unclear. The length of the CDR3 is 13 residues. Deletions cut 5 bases from V and 2 bases from J, with 9 bases between. Looked up from germline, CDR1 is SGHAT and CDR2 is FQNNGV. The CDR3 DNA reads TGTGCCAGCAGCCCGGACGGGAACTATGGCTACACCTTC. It codes for CASSPDGNYGYTF.

The chain uses TRBV5-4 and TRBJ2-1; TRBD2 agrees at 10 bases. The CDR3 runs 14 residues. V was clipped by 2 bases and J by 7 bases; unmatched bases: 3. CDR1 is SGHNT, CDR2 YYREEE, per germline (reference sequence). CDR3 DNA: TGTGCCAGCAGCTTTACTAGCGGGGTAAATGAGCAGTTCTTC. Translated: CASSFTSGVNEQFF.

This sequence joins TRBV7-2 and TRBJ2-5; D gene unclear. CDR1 is SGHTA, CDR2 FQGNSA, per germline. The CDR3 is made up of 13 amino acids. Trimming took 2 bases from V and 0 from J, leaving 4 bases between them. CDR3 DNA sequence: TGTGCCAGCAGCTTATACCACCAAGAGACCCAGTACTTC. It is translated as CASSLYHQETQYF.

The genes are TRBV7-8 and TRBJ1-2; D is undetermined. In germline, CDR1 is SGHVS, CDR2 FQNEAQ. The ends were cut back, 2 bases at V and 4 bases at J, with 11 bases in the middle. The CDR3 spans 14 residues. The CDR3 DNA reads TGTGCCAGCAGCTTAAGTAGGCAGAGCTATGGCTACACCTTC. It codes for CASSLSRQSYGYTF.

The chain uses TRBV7-2 and TRBJ2-7, with 7 bases matching TRBD2. This CDR3 is 12 amino acids long. V was clipped by 5 bases and J by 9 bases; unmatched bases: 7. The germline CDR1 and CDR2 sequences are SGHTA and FQGNSA. CDR3 sequence (DNA): TGTGCCAGCAGCCCCTTAGGCGGGGGGCAGTACTTC. It yields the protein CASSPLGGGQYF.

The chain employs TRBV5-1 and TRBJ2-2, with TRBD2 as a possible D gene (5 bases). V lost 1 base and J 0 bases, leaving 7 bases between the germline ends. CDR1 is SGHRS, CDR2 YFSETQ, per germline. This CDR3 spans 15 amino acids. The CDR3 region is CASSLRGSNTGELFF. DNA of the CDR3: TGCGCCAGCAGCTTGCGAGGGTCGAACACCGGGGAGCTGTTTTTT.

The J gene is TRBJ1-1, the V gene TRBV19; tentative D call: TRBD1 (5 bases). The V gene lost 1 base and the J gene lost 4 bases, with 10 bases spanning the gap. The germline CDR1 and CDR2 sequences are LNHDA and SQIVND (reference sequence). The CDR3 consists of 14 residues. This CDR3 is CASSIVAGLTEAFF. CDR3 in DNA: TGTGCCAGTAGTATAGTAGCAGGGCTCACTGAAGCTTTCTTT.

This chain joins TRBV9 and TRBJ2-3, with no clear D. Per germline, CDR1 SGDLS and CDR2 YYNGEE. Trimming cost V 5 bases and J 0 bases, with 10 bases left between them. The CDR3 contains 14 residues. CDR3 amino acids: CASSVLGSTDTQYF. The CDR3, as DNA: TGTGCCAGCAGTGTTCTTGGGAGCACAGATACGCAGTATTTT.

The chain has TRBV6-2 or TRBV6-3 and TRBJ2-7; 8 bases fit TRBD1. V was clipped by 6 bases and J by 4 bases; unmatched bases: 11. The CDR3 is 15 amino acids. The germline V gene has CDR1 MNHEY and CDR2 SVGEGT. This chain's CDR3 is CASSRRGLVNYEQYF. Written as DNA, the CDR3 is TGTGCCAGCAGCCGCAGGGGGCTTGTGAATTACGAGCAGTACTTC.

This sequence joins TRBV4-3 and TRBJ2-3; D gene uncertain. Looked up from germline, CDR1 is LGHNA and CDR2 is YSLEER. CDR3 length: 15 amino acids. With 0 bases removed from V and 4 bases from J, the gap between germline ends came to 11 bases. The CDR3 here is CASSQELVGADTQYF. The CDR3 DNA sequence: TGCGCCAGCAGCCAAGAATTAGTCGGTGCAGATACGCAGTATTTT.

The J gene is TRBJ1-1, the V gene TRBV9; no clear D gene. This CDR3 is built from 13 residues. V was shortened by 4 bases and J by 6 bases, with 13 bases between the two germline ends. Per the germline V gene, CDR1 is SGDLS and CDR2 is YYNGEE. CDR3 sequence (DNA): TGTGCCAGCAGCCTGTCGGACGGGTCTGAAGCTTTCTTT. This codes for CASSLSDGSEAFF.

The rearrangement links TRBV6-5 to TRBJ1-5; D is uncertain. Germline CDR1 is MNHEY and CDR2 is SVGAGI. This CDR3 is 15 amino acids long. Trimming left V 7 bases short and J 0 bases short, with 13 bases between. The CDR3 loop is CASKPRTDSNQPQHF. CDR3 DNA sequence: TGTGCCAGCAAGCCCAGGACGGATAGCAATCAGCCCCAGCATTTT.

This sequence joins TRBV7-2 and TRBJ1-4, with no clear D. CDR1 is SGHTA, CDR2 FQGNSA, per germline. The CDR3 runs to 15 residues. Trimming removed 5 bases from V and 8 bases from J, with 18 bases in between. CDR3 amino acids: CASSRGQTSDEKLFF. The CDR3 DNA sequence: TGTGCCAGCAGCCGGGGTCAGACAAGTGACGAAAAACTGTTTTTT.